This T cell receptor beta chain was recovered during a study of blood T cell repertoires in COVID-19. Here immunoSEQ multiplex PCR was the method, and the copy in TCRdb shows in-frame clones only, minus some. The data hold under 250,000 clones, with about 90% observed a single time. The CDR3 is 12 residues long. The V gene is TRBV21-1, the J gene TRBJ2-7; the table gives TRBD1 as D, unverified against the DNA. TRBV21-1 is annotated as a pseudogene. The source material was peripheral blood. The receptor was isolated from a woman aged 55 to 70 with acute or convalescent COVID-19. This CDR3 reads CASRMTGDEQYF. The CDR3 nucleotides are TGTGCCAGCAGAATGACAGGGGACGAGCAGTACTTC.